A single sample is the source of the 27 T cell receptor beta chains below, sequenced in a study of blood T cell repertoires in COVID-19. The data were produced by immunoSEQ multiplex PCR, yet TCRdb's version contains in-frame clones alone and is incomplete. The sample includes roughly 100,000 clones, roughly two thirds of them seen just once. Sequencing was done on a sample of peripheral blood. The receptors were sampled from a human donor with acute or convalescent COVID-19. The donor label of this sample is uncertain.

This clone showed up just once. CDR3 in amino acids: CASGPGLAGELYNEQFF. DNA of the CDR3: TGTGCCAGCGGACCGGGACTAGCGGGGGAACTCTACAATGAGCAGTTCTTC. The V and J genes are TRBV2 and TRBJ2-1, with 14 bases identical to TRBD2. The trim removed 8 bases at V and 3 bases at J, leaving 9 bases unmatched. CDR3 size: 17 residues. Germline CDR1 reads SNHLY; CDR2 reads FYNNEI.

V usage is TRBV2 and J usage is TRBJ1-1; no clear D. CDR1 SNHLY and CDR2 FYNNEI come from the germline V gene. The length of the CDR3 is 12 residues. V lost 6 bases, J lost 1 base, and 6 bases lay in between. The CDR3 protein is CASRAGNTEAFF. The CDR3 DNA reads as TGTGCCAGCAGGGCGGGGAACACTGAAGCTTTCTTT.

This clone was observed a few times. The V gene is TRBV30, the J gene TRBJ1-5; 7 bases map to TRBD1. V lost 3 bases, J lost 5 bases, and 4 bases stayed unmatched. This CDR3 has 13 amino acids. Germline values: CDR1 GTSNPN, CDR2 SVGIG (reference sequence). The CDR3 loop is CAWSPDRDQPQHF. The CDR3 DNA follows: TGTGCCTGGAGCCCTGACAGGGATCAGCCCCAGCATTTT. The full variable domain, completed using reference TRBV30 and TRBJ1-5, is SQTIHQWPATLVQPVGSPLSLECTVEGTSNPNLYWYRQAAGRGLQLLFYSVGIGQISSEVPQNLSASRPQDRQFILSSKKLLLSDSGFYLCAWSPDRDQPQHFGDGTRLSIL.

The gene calls are TRBV5-4 and TRBJ2-1; D unclear. This CDR3 spans 15 amino acids. Germline V CDR1 and CDR2: SGHNT, YYREEE (reference sequence). V gave up 0 bases and J gave up 2 bases, with 9 bases separating them. The CDR3 DNA reads as TGTGCCAGCAGCTTGGAACAAAACACCTACAATGAGCAGTTCTTC. Translation: CASSLEQNTYNEQFF.

The chain has TRBV5-5 and TRBJ2-5; a possible D gene is TRBD1 (6 bases). Germline CDR1 and CDR2: SGHKS and YYEKEE (reference sequence). Trimming left V 4 bases short and J 2 bases short, with 9 bases between. CDR3 length equals 13 residues. In DNA, the CDR3 is TGTGCCAGCAGCCCGGGACATCAAGAGACCCAGTACTTC. This codes for CASSPGHQETQYF. Supplemented by reference TRBV5-5 and TRBJ2-5, the full variable domain reads DAGVTQSPTHLIKTRGQQVTLRCSPISGHKSVSWYQQVLGQGPQFIFQYYEKEERGRGNFPDRFSARQFPNYSSELNVNALLLGDSALYLCASSPGHQETQYFGPGTRLLVL.

The CDR3 bases are TGTGCCAGCAGCCAAGGGGCGTCTCGTCATAATTCACCCCTCCACTTT. Its translation: CASSQGASRHNSPLHF. This chain links TRBV3-1 (or the pseudogene TRBV3-2) with TRBJ1-6; D remains unclear. Germline CDR1 is LGHDT and CDR2 is YNNKEL (reference sequence). Trimming shortened V by 1 base and J by 5 bases, and 12 bases separated the two germline ends. The CDR3 has 16 amino acids.

This clone occurred many times. The chain combines TRBV6-1 with TRBJ1-5; 9 positions agree with TRBD1. Germline V lookup: CDR1 MNHNS, CDR2 SASEGT. This CDR3 contains 15 residues. Trimming at V came to 2 bases and at J to 6 bases, leaving 5 bases not matched to a gene. The chain's CDR3 is CASSETGGAGQPQHF. For the CDR3, the DNA is TGTGCCAGCAGTGAAACAGGGGGCGCCGGTCAGCCCCAGCATTTT.

This chain uses TRBV6-1 with TRBJ2-1; 10 bases agree with TRBD2. Per the germline V gene, CDR1 is MNHNS and CDR2 is SASEGT. V was clipped by 1 base and J by 8 bases; unmatched bases: 5. There are 15 residues in the CDR3. CDR3 sequence: CASSEEAGGHYEQFF. CDR3 nucleotide sequence: TGTGCCAGCAGTGAAGAAGCGGGGGGGCACTATGAGCAGTTCTTC.

CDR3 sequence (DNA): TGTGCCAGCAGATTCGACAGGGGGCGCACCGGGGAGCTGTTTTTT. Amino acids: CASRFDRGRTGELFF. V usage is TRBV3-1 (or the pseudogene TRBV3-2) and J usage is TRBJ2-2; 10 bases map to TRBD1. The CDR3 has 15 residues. Germline trimming cut 6 bases from V and 4 bases from J; bases unmatched to any gene: 5. Per the germline V gene, CDR1 is LGHDT and CDR2 is YNNKEL (reference sequence).

This sequence joins TRBV7-9 and TRBJ2-3; perhaps TRBD1 as D (6 bases). V was clipped by 1 base and J by 1 base, with 9 bases between them. Germline CDR1 SEHNR, CDR2 FQNEAQ (reference sequence). The CDR3 loop spans 15 amino acids. The CDR3 region has the DNA TGTGCCAGCAGCTTAGGGGGACAAGGCACAGATACGCAGTATTTT. Translation gives CASSLGGQGTDTQYF.

The chain recombines TRBV9 with TRBJ1-2, with TRBD1 identical over 9 bases. Germline values: CDR1 SGDLS, CDR2 YYNGEE. The CDR3 runs to 14 residues. J was trimmed by 6 bases and V by 0 bases; bases with no gene match: 3. CDR3 nucleotide sequence: TGTGCCAGCAGCGTAGGGACAGGGGACCATGGCTACACCTTC. Translation gives CASSVGTGDHGYTF.

J is TRBJ1-2 and V is TRBV28, with TRBD1 as a possible D gene (6 bases). Germline CDR1 is MDHEN and CDR2 is SYDVKM. This CDR3 comprises 15 residues. The V gene lost 5 bases and the J gene lost 7 bases, with 20 bases spanning the gap. The CDR3 DNA reads TGTGCCAGCAGTGCCACAGGGAGAGGGACGGCTGGCTACACCTTC. Residues: CASSATGRGTAGYTF.

The chain uses TRBV11-2 and TRBJ2-5, with a tentative D call TRBD1 (5 bases). With 1 base removed from V and 1 base from J, the gap between germline ends came to 16 bases. CDR1 is SGHAT and CDR2 is FQNNGV in the germline V gene. The CDR3 extends over 17 amino acids. The CDR3 nucleotides are TGTGCCAGCAGCTTAGCCCAGGTCAGGGCGAGCCAAGAGACCCAGTACTTC. Translation gives CASSLAQVRASQETQYF. Full variable domain (remainder filled in from reference TRBV11-2 and TRBJ2-5): EAGVAQSPRYKIIEKRQSVAFWCNPISGHATLYWYQQILGQGPKLLIQFQNNGVVDDSQLPKDRFSAERLKGVDSTLKIQPAKLEDSAVYLCASSLAQVRASQETQYFGPGTRLLVL.

This clone was seen many times. V is TRBV30 and J is TRBJ1-2, with D tentatively TRBD1 (6 bases). The CDR3 loop spans 13 amino acids. Germline V gene data show CDR1 as GTSNPN and CDR2 as SVGIG (reference sequence). Trimming shortened V by 2 bases and J by 2 bases, and 9 bases separated the two germline ends. This CDR3 reads CAWSRGGNYGYTF. CDR3 nucleotides: TGTGCCTGGAGTCGGGGGGGCAACTATGGCTACACCTTC.

This clone was seen only once. The chain uses TRBV6-6 and TRBJ1-1; D may be TRBD1 (5 bases). The germline V gene has CDR1 MNHNY and CDR2 SVGAGI (reference sequence). The ends were cut back, 2 bases at V and 4 bases at J, with 8 bases in the middle. The CDR3 is 13 amino acids. The CDR3 sequence: CASSYGGSTEAFF. Here the CDR3 DNA reads TGTGCCAGCAGTTACGGGGGGAGCACTGAAGCTTTCTTT.

This chain uses TRBV5-1 with TRBJ1-2; no definite D call. Germline lookup yields CDR1 SGHRS and CDR2 YFSETQ. Trimming stripped 2 bases from V and 0 bases from J, with 8 bases between. The CDR3 is made up of 14 amino acids. The DNA of the CDR3 is TGCGCCAGCAGCTTCGGTGATACTAACTATGGCTACACCTTC. Amino acids: CASSFGDTNYGYTF.

This clone showed up many times. This sequence joins TRBV20-1 and TRBJ2-1; possible D gene TRBD2, 5 bases. Germline V gives CDR1 DFQATT, CDR2 SNEGSKA (reference sequence). The CDR3 totals 11 residues. Deletions cut 6 bases from V and 8 bases from J, with 11 bases between. The CDR3 nucleotides are TGCAGTGCGGACCACGGGGATGAGCAGTTCTTC. Its protein product is CSADHGDEQFF.

The chain links TRBV30 to TRBJ2-5; 8 bases match TRBD1. CDR1 is GTSNPN and CDR2 is SVGIG in the germline V gene (reference sequence). The CDR3 contains 14 residues. V lost 5 bases, J lost 5 bases, and 10 bases stayed unmatched. This CDR3 reads CAWSRTGLGETQYF. The CDR3 DNA is TGTGCCTGGTCAAGGACAGGGTTAGGGGAGACCCAGTACTTC. The whole variable domain, filled in from reference TRBV30 and TRBJ2-5, reads SQTIHQWPATLVQPVGSPLSLECTVEGTSNPNLYWYRQAAGRGLQLLFYSVGIGQISSEVPQNLSASRPQDRQFILSSKKLLLSDSGFYLCAWSRTGLGETQYFGPGTRLLVL.

This chain links TRBV29-1 with TRBJ2-2; maybe TRBD1 (5 bases). The CDR3 consists of 15 residues. Germline CDR1 and CDR2: SQVTM and ANQGSEA. With 5 bases removed from V and 0 bases from J, the gap between germline ends came to 13 bases. CDR3 nucleotides: TGCAGCGTTATGTCAGGGCGGTCGAACACCGGGGAGCTGTTTTTT. It translates to CSVMSGRSNTGELFF.

This chain connects TRBV15 to TRBJ1-5; D unclear. CDR3 size: 13 residues. Germline V gene sequence: CDR1 LNHNV, CDR2 YYDKDF (reference sequence). V was shortened by 0 bases and J by 6 bases, with 6 bases between the two germline ends. CDR3 sequence reads: CATSRDSVQPQHF. CDR3 bases: TGTGCCACCAGCAGAGATTCGGTTCAGCCCCAGCATTTT.

This sequence joins TRBV3-1 (or the pseudogene TRBV3-2) and TRBJ2-4; D is possibly TRBD1 (6 bases). The V and J ends lost 4 bases and 0 bases respectively, with 16 bases between them. This CDR3 contains 17 residues. Germline V gene data show CDR1 as LGHDT and CDR2 as YNNKEL (reference sequence). The CDR3 DNA sequence: TGTGCCAGCAGCCGCACAGGGTGGGGTCTAGCCAAAAACATTCAGTACTTC. Translation gives CASSRTGWGLAKNIQYF.

Only one count was recorded for this clone. V and J are TRBV19 and TRBJ2-5; a weak D match, TRBD2 (5 bases). Trimming removed 5 bases from V and 1 base from J, with 20 bases in between. There are 17 residues in the CDR3. The germline V gene has CDR1 LNHDA and CDR2 SQIVND (reference sequence). The CDR3 loop reads CASSRRVRTDGQETQYF. The CDR3 DNA reads TGTGCCAGTAGTCGGAGAGTACGGACTGACGGCCAAGAGACCCAGTACTTC.

To note about this clone: A read error may produce the germline difference seen at one junction end. The chain joins TRBV6-1 to TRBJ2-7; 11 bases are a match to TRBD1. Germline CDR1 MNHNS, CDR2 SASEGT. This CDR3 has 16 residues. CDR3 in amino acids: CASSKAGQGVAGEQYF. CDR3 bases: TGTGCCAGCAGTAAAGCGGGACAGGGGGTAGCGGGCGAGCAGTACTTC.

The chain recombines TRBV4-1 with TRBJ2-2; 9 nucleotides line up with TRBD1. CDR3 size: 15 residues. Trimming cost V 2 bases and J 2 bases; bases outside gene matches: 0. Per germline, CDR1 MGHRA and CDR2 YSYEKL. The CDR3 protein is CASSQTGGNTGELFF. The CDR3 DNA sequence: TGCGCCAGCAGCCAAACAGGGGGCAACACCGGGGAGCTGTTTTTT.

This chain links TRBV30 with TRBJ2-7; 8 bases align to TRBD1. CDR1 is GTSNPN and CDR2 is SVGIG in the germline V gene (reference sequence). Unmatched junction bases numbered 5, after V lost 0 bases and J lost 7 bases. This CDR3 is 13 amino acids long. Here the CDR3 reads CAWSVAGGGEQYV. CDR3 sequence (DNA): TGTGCCTGGAGTGTCGCAGGGGGCGGTGAGCAGTACGTC.

The rearrangement uses TRBV6-5 and TRBJ1-2; perhaps TRBD1 as D (5 bases). Trimming took 9 bases from V and 4 from J, leaving 15 bases between them. Per the germline V gene, CDR1 is MNHEY and CDR2 is SVGAGI. The CDR3 loop spans 13 amino acids. Here the CDR3 reads CASDRQFSYGYTF. The CDR3 DNA reads TGTGCCAGTGATAGACAGTTCAGCTATGGCTACACCTTC.

In this sample, this clone turned up once. The V call is TRBV5-6, the J call TRBJ2-2; TRBD2 matches at 9 bases. This CDR3 region has 16 residues. Germline V gene sequence: CDR1 SGHDT, CDR2 YYEEEE. V was pared by 3 bases and J by 11 bases, with 14 bases of the junction left unmatched. Here the CDR3 DNA reads TGTGCCAGCAGCTGGCGATCTAGCGGGGTGTCCGTCGAGCTGTTTTTT. Amino acid sequence: CASSWRSSGVSVELFF.